The 7 T cell receptor beta chains presented below share a single source sample, sequenced in a study of blood T cell repertoires in COVID-19. Sequenced by immunoSEQ multiplex PCR; TCRdb stores in-frame clones only, minus some. The sample has some 230,000 clones, roughly 89% seen once; the top ten hold 2.2%. Sequencing was carried out using peripheral blood. The receptors were sampled from a man aged 25 to 45 who had recovered from COVID-19.

The rearrangement joins TRBV7-9 to TRBJ1-6; D uncertain. Germline V lookup: CDR1 SEHNR, CDR2 FQNEAQ (reference sequence). The ends were cut back, 1 base at V and 10 bases at J, with 8 bases in the middle. This CDR3 comprises 13 residues. The CDR3 DNA reads as TGTGCCAGCAGCTTAGGAGGAGAATCACCCCTCCACTTT. Translation gives CASSLGGESPLHF.

V usage is TRBV6-5 and J usage is TRBJ1-2, with 10 positions matching TRBD1. The germline gives CDR1 MNHEY, CDR2 SVGAGI. The junction had 5 bases not matched to a gene; V was cut back by 7 bases and J by 6 bases. The CDR3 runs to 13 residues. For the CDR3, the DNA is TGTGCCAGCACCAGGACAGGGGGGAATGGCTACACCTTC. Its translation: CASTRTGGNGYTF.

This clone was seen more than once but under ten times. The chain uses TRBV21-1 and TRBJ1-5; the D segment call TRBD1 is taken from the table without a DNA check. TRBV21-1 is an annotated pseudogene. The length of the CDR3 is 14 residues. CDR3 region: CASNTGRLGQPQHF. The CDR3 DNA sequence: TGTGCCAGCAACACAGGGCGCTTGGGTCAGCCCCAGCATTTT.

The rearrangement uses TRBV24-1 and TRBJ1-5; D might be TRBD1 (6 bases). V was cut by 7 bases and J by 1 base, with 7 bases left in between. There are 13 residues in the CDR3. Germline lookup yields CDR1 KGHDR and CDR2 SFDVKD. The CDR3, as DNA: TGTGCCACCAGAGGACAGAGCAATCAGCCCCAGCATTTT. Its protein product is CATRGQSNQPQHF.

V is TRBV7-2 and J is TRBJ1-2; 7 bases line up with TRBD1. The V segment lost 5 bases and the J segment 2 bases; nucleotides outside the gene matches: 11. Germline V gene sequence: CDR1 SGHTA, CDR2 FQGNSA. This CDR3 is 16 amino acids long. The CDR3 reads CASSPYPSTGNYGYTF. CDR3 coding DNA: TGTGCCAGCAGCCCTTACCCCTCGACAGGGAACTATGGCTACACCTTC.

The rearrangement joins TRBV10-3 to TRBJ2-7, with 7 positions matching TRBD1. The germline CDR1 and CDR2 sequences are ENHRY and SYGVKD. V lost 2 bases, J lost 8 bases, and 9 bases stayed unmatched. The CDR3 spans 14 residues. This CDR3 is CAISERDRRSKQYF. The CDR3 coding sequence is TGTGCCATCAGTGAGAGGGACAGAAGGTCGAAGCAGTACTTC.

The rearrangement links TRBV7-2 to TRBJ1-4; D is possibly TRBD1 (5 bases). The length of the CDR3 is 16 residues. V lost 5 bases, J lost 3 bases, and 16 bases lay in between. The germline V gene encodes CDR1 SGHTA and CDR2 FQGNSA. Here the CDR3 reads CASSREMTEANEKLFF. Written as DNA, the CDR3 is TGTGCCAGCAGCAGGGAAATGACAGAAGCTAATGAAAAACTGTTTTTT.